Below, 24 T cell receptor beta chains from the same sample are listed, as sequenced in a study of cytomegalovirus exposure and HLA in healthy donors. This PCR relied on a set of 60 Vbeta primers and 13 Jbeta primers. The method was immunoSEQ multiplex PCR; TCRdb's version includes in-frame clones alone and lacks a portion of them. This table has 60,000 or so clones, roughly 80% appearing once. Sequenced input: PBMCs. The receptors were gathered from a middle-aged woman in good health and CMV-seropositive.

There are a few counts of this clone. V is TRBV5-1 and J is TRBJ1-2; no clear D. V gave up 4 bases and J gave up 0 bases, with 10 bases separating them. CDR1 and CDR2 from the germline V gene are SGHRS and YFSETQ. The CDR3 loop spans 14 amino acids. The CDR3 DNA follows: TGCGCCAGCAGCCCCGACACGACTAACTATGGCTACACCTTC. It yields the protein CASSPDTTNYGYTF.

DNA for the CDR3: TGTGCCAGCAGCTCTCCCCCTCCCGGGACAGGGTCTCCAGAGACCCAGTACTTC. This translates into CASSSPPPGTGSPETQYF. The V gene is TRBV7-9, the J gene TRBJ2-5; 9 bases map to TRBD1. The CDR3 totals 18 residues. Per germline, CDR1 SEHNR and CDR2 FQNEAQ (reference sequence). The V and J ends lost 4 bases and 4 bases, in that order; junction bases with no gene match: 16.

The rearrangement links TRBV6-5 to TRBJ2-7, with D possibly TRBD1 on 6 matching bases. The CDR3 spans 13 residues. The V gene lost 5 bases and the J gene lost 12 bases, with 20 bases spanning the gap. Germline-derived CDR1 and CDR2 are MNHEY and SVGAGI. Written as DNA, the CDR3 is TGTGCCAGCAGTGCCGACAGGAGAGGAGGACGGTACTTC. Its translation: CASSADRRGGRYF.

The V and J genes are TRBV5-5 and TRBJ2-1, with TRBD2 identical over 7 bases. V trimming: 0 bases; J trimming: 10 bases; junction bases outside the gene matches: 4. The CDR3 has 13 amino acids. The germline gives CDR1 SGHKS, CDR2 YYEKEE (reference sequence). CDR3 sequence (DNA): TGTGCCAGCAGCTTGGCCGAACTAGCGGAGCAGTTCTTC. This encodes CASSLAELAEQFF. Drawing the rest from reference TRBV5-5 and TRBJ2-1, the complete variable domain is DAGVTQSPTHLIKTRGQQVTLRCSPISGHKSVSWYQQVLGQGPQFIFQYYEKEERGRGNFPDRFSARQFPNYSSELNVNALLLGDSALYLCASSLAELAEQFFGPGTRLTVL.

The chain uses TRBV27 and TRBJ1-5; D is unclear. Trimming removed 5 bases from V and 4 bases from J, with 9 bases in between. Germline V gene lookup returns CDR1 MNHEY and CDR2 SMNVEV (reference sequence). The CDR3 sequence is 13 residues long. The CDR3 is CASSPHPNQPQHF. The CDR3 nucleotides read TGTGCCAGCAGTCCACACCCAAATCAGCCCCAGCATTTT.

The chain joins TRBV9 to TRBJ2-5; D is ambiguous. The DNA end lines up better with TRBJ2-7; the J call may be wrong. From germline, CDR1 is SGDLS and CDR2 YYNGEE. The CDR3 is 14 amino acids. In DNA form, the CDR3 reads TGTGCCAGCAGCGTGGAATACACTGGAAGCGAGCAGTACTTC. This codes for CASSVEYTGSEQYF.

The V and J genes are TRBV30 and TRBJ1-4; D possibly corresponds to TRBD1 (5 bases). V was trimmed by 7 bases and J by 5 bases, leaving 11 bases between them. Germline values: CDR1 GTSNPN, CDR2 SVGIG (reference sequence). The CDR3 has 12 amino acids. Here the CDR3 reads CASGEWNEKLFF. In DNA form, the CDR3 reads TGTGCCTCGGGGGAGTGGAATGAAAAACTGTTTTTT.

This chain uses TRBV7-9 with TRBJ1-1; 10 positions agree with TRBD1. The CDR3 contains 13 residues. Germline CDR1 SEHNR, CDR2 FQNEAQ (reference sequence). V shed 5 bases and J 6 bases; nucleotides not matched to a gene: 3. The CDR3 coding sequence is TGTGCCAGCAGCAGACAGGGGGCCGCTGAAGCTTTCTTT. Its translation is CASSRQGAAEAFF.

The rearrangement joins TRBV9 to TRBJ2-1; a weak D match, TRBD2 (7 bases). V lost 0 bases and J 6 bases, leaving 13 bases between the germline ends. CDR3 size: 15 residues. Germline assignment: CDR1 SGDLS and CDR2 YYNGEE. The CDR3 DNA reads TGTGCCAGCAGCGTAGGGCGGGGGCGAGGCAATGAGCAGTTCTTC. Translating it yields CASSVGRGRGNEQFF.

The genes are TRBV7-6 and TRBJ2-7, with D tentatively TRBD2 (7 bases). There are 18 residues in the CDR3. Trimming stripped 0 bases from V and 0 bases from J, with 18 bases between. From germline, CDR1 is SGHVS and CDR2 FNYEAQ. CDR3 in DNA: TGTGCCAGCAGCTTAGCTCCAGGGTTGGGGGGGCACTCCTACGAGCAGTACTTC. Encoded protein: CASSLAPGLGGHSYEQYF.

In DNA form, the CDR3 reads TGTGCCAGCACTTTATCCGAAACGGGTGGAAACACCATATATTTT. Translation gives CASTLSETGGNTIYF. The rearrangement uses TRBV6-1 and TRBJ1-3; D ambiguous. V lost 7 bases, J lost 3 bases, and 16 bases lay in between. Germline CDR1 and CDR2: MNHNS and SASEGT. The CDR3 loop spans 15 amino acids.

The rearrangement joins TRBV5-1 to TRBJ1-6, with TRBD1 as a possible D gene (5 bases). Trimming took off 0 bases at V and 7 bases at J, with 11 bases between the two ends. In germline, CDR1 is SGHRS, CDR2 YFSETQ. This CDR3 is built from 15 residues. The CDR3 reads CASSLEVGANSPLHF. The CDR3 DNA follows: TGCGCCAGCAGCTTGGAGGTAGGGGCCAATTCACCCCTCCACTTT.

This chain links TRBV25-1 with TRBJ2-7; maybe TRBD1 (5 bases). This CDR3 contains 15 residues. V lost 3 bases and J lost 0, with 12 bases in between. Germline V gives CDR1 MGHDK, CDR2 SYGVNS. CDR3 sequence reads: CASSDPTVGSYEQYF. CDR3 nucleotides: TGTGCCAGCAGTGACCCGACAGTGGGCTCCTACGAGCAGTACTTC.

The V and J genes are TRBV10-2 and TRBJ2-7; no firm D call. Germline CDR1 WSHSY, CDR2 SAAADI. V was shortened by 0 bases and J by 6 bases, with 9 bases between the two germline ends. The CDR3 has 13 residues. The CDR3 loop reads CASSESPAPEQYF. CDR3 in DNA: TGCGCCAGCAGTGAGTCTCCCGCGCCCGAGCAGTACTTC.

This clone was recorded once. V is TRBV19 and J is TRBJ1-5; D not resolved. This CDR3 contains 14 residues. The V end lost 3 bases, the J end lost 4 bases, and 10 bases lay between the germline ends. CDR1 is LNHDA, CDR2 SQIVND, per germline (reference sequence). CDR3 loop: CASSMQTRNQPQHF. The CDR3 DNA is TGTGCCAGTAGTATGCAGACGAGGAATCAGCCCCAGCATTTT.

The chain couples TRBV23-1 to TRBJ1-2; maybe TRBD1 (6 bases). TRBV23-1 is given ORF status, its function remaining uncertain. This CDR3 contains 12 residues. V dropped 10 bases and J dropped 6 bases, with 15 bases sitting between them. This CDR3 is CATLQGFDGYTF. The CDR3 nucleotides are TGCGCCACACTACAGGGATTTGATGGCTACACCTTC.

The CDR3 loop is CASSVDLGNTEAFF. The CDR3 coding sequence is TGTGCCAGCAGCGTAGACCTAGGGAACACTGAAGCTTTCTTT. The chain has TRBV9 and TRBJ1-1; D uncertain. The CDR3 extends over 14 amino acids. V shed 0 bases and J shed 1 base, with 7 bases lying between them. Germline assignment: CDR1 SGDLS and CDR2 YYNGEE.

The chain is built from TRBV27 and TRBJ2-3, with D possibly being TRBD2 (6 bases). Trimming removed 2 bases at V and 0 bases at J, with 9 bases between. Germline lookup yields CDR1 MNHEY and CDR2 SMNVEV (reference sequence). The CDR3 is 15 residues long. CDR3 protein: CASSLRRESTDTQYF. The CDR3, as DNA: TGTGCCAGCAGTTTACGGCGGGAAAGCACAGATACGCAGTATTTT.

This chain joins TRBV5-6 and TRBJ2-7; D may be TRBD1 (6 bases). Deletions cut 0 bases from V and 2 bases from J, with 9 bases between. Per the germline V gene, CDR1 is SGHDT and CDR2 is YYEEEE. CDR3 length: 14 amino acids. DNA of the CDR3: TGTGCCAGCAGCTTGGGGGGGCCTGCCTACGAGCAGTACTTC. Translated: CASSLGGPAYEQYF.

This chain uses TRBV6-1 with TRBJ1-4, with 8 bases identical to TRBD1. V gave up 6 bases and J gave up 4 bases; unmatched junction bases: 4. The CDR3 spans 14 residues. Germline V lookup: CDR1 MNHNS, CDR2 SASEGT. Here the CDR3 reads CASRGQGLNEKLFF. The CDR3 nucleotides read TGTGCCAGCAGAGGACAGGGCCTTAATGAAAAACTGTTTTTT.

V gene TRBV30 combines with J gene TRBJ2-7, with D perhaps TRBD2 (6 bases). CDR3 length: 16 residues. Germline V gene data show CDR1 as GTSNPN and CDR2 as SVGIG (reference sequence). V lost 2 bases, J lost 0 bases, and 17 bases lay in between. The CDR3 nucleotides read TGTGCCTGGAGTACCACGGGACTTCTGGACTCCTACGAGCAGTACTTC. Amino acid sequence: CAWSTTGLLDSYEQYF.

The chain uses TRBV30 and TRBJ2-3; 12 nucleotides match TRBD1. Germline trimming cut 0 bases from V and 3 bases from J; bases unmatched to any gene: 4. The CDR3 has 16 residues. CDR1 is GTSNPN and CDR2 is SVGIG in the germline V gene (reference sequence). CDR3 sequence reads: CAWSVWDRGRTDTQYF. The CDR3 nucleotides read TGTGCCTGGAGTGTATGGGACAGGGGGCGGACAGATACGCAGTATTTT.

The sample holds a few counts of this clone. The J gene is TRBJ2-3, the V gene TRBV9; TRBD1 matches at 10 bases. Germline V lookup: CDR1 SGDLS, CDR2 YYNGEE. With V trimmed by 3 bases and J by 2 bases, 3 bases remained unmatched. The CDR3 loop spans 15 amino acids. CDR3 in DNA: TGTGCCAGCAGCGGCGGGACAGGGGACACAGATACGCAGTATTTT. This gives the protein CASSGGTGDTDTQYF.

The chain recombines TRBV25-1 with TRBJ1-1; 7 bases fit TRBD1. Unmatched junction bases numbered 12, after V lost 5 bases and J lost 3 bases. CDR1 MGHDK and CDR2 SYGVNS come from the germline V gene. The CDR3 is 16 amino acids. The CDR3, as DNA: TGTGCCAGCAGTCCCGAGACAGGGAGATTTGACACTGAAGCTTTCTTT. As protein: CASSPETGRFDTEAFF.